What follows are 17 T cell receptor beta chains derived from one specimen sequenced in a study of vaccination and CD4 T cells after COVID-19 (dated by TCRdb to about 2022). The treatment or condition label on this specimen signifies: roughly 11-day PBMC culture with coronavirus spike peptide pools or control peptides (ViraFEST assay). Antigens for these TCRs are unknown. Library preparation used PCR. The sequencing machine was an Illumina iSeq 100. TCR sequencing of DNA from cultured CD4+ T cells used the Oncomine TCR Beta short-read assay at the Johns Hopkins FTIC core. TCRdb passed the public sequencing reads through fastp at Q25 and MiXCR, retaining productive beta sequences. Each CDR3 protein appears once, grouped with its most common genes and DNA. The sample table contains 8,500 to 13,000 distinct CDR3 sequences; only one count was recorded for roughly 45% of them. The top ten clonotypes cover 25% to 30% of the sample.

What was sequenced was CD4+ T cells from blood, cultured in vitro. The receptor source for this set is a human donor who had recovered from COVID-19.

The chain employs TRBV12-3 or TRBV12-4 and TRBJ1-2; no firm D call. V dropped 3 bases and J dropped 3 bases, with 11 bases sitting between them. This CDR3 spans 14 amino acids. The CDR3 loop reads CASSFLRADYGYTF. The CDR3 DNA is TGTGCCAGCAGTTTTCTGAGGGCCGACTATGGCTACACCTTC.

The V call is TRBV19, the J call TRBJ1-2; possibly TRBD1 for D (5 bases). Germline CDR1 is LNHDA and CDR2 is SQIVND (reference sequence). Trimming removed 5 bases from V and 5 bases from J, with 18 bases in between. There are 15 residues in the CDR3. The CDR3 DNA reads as TGTGCCAGTAGTCCCTGGGACGTACCACGGTATGGCTACACCTTC. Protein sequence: CASSPWDVPRYGYTF.

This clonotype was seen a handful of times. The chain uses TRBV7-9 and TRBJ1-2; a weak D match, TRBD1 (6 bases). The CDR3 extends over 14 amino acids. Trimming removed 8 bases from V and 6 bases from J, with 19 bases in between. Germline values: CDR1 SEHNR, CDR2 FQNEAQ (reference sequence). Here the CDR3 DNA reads TGTGCCAGCGGAAAAACACAGGGAATACATGGCTACACCTTC. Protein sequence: CASGKTQGIHGYTF. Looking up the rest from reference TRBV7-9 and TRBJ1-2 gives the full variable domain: DTGVSQNPRHKITKRGQNVTFRCDPISEHNRLYWYRQTLGQGPEFLTYFQNEAQLEKSRLLSDRFSAERPKGSFSTLEIQRTEQGDSAMYLCASGKTQGIHGYTFGSGTRLTVV.

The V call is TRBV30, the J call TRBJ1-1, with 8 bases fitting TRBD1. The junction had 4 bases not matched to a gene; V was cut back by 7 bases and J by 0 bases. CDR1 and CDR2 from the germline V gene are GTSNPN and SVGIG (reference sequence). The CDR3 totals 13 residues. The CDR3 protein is CALRTGMNTEAFF. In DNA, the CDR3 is TGTGCCTTAAGGACAGGGATGAACACTGAAGCTTTCTTT.

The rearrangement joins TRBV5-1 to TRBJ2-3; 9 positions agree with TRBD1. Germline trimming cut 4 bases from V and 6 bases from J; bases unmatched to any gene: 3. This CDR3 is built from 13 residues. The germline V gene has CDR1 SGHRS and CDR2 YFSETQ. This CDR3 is CASSTDRGDTQYF. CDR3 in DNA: TGCGCCAGCAGCACAGACAGGGGGGATACGCAGTATTTT.

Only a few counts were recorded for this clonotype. The CDR3 region has the DNA TGTGCCAGCTCACCGGGACAGCTTGTCGCTAACTATGGCTACACCTTC. The encoded protein is CASSPGQLVANYGYTF. This chain joins TRBV18 and TRBJ1-2; 7 nucleotides line up with TRBD1. CDR1 KGHSH and CDR2 LQKENI come from the germline V gene. This CDR3 has 16 amino acids. J gave up 0 bases and V 3 bases, and 7 bases lay outside the gene matches.

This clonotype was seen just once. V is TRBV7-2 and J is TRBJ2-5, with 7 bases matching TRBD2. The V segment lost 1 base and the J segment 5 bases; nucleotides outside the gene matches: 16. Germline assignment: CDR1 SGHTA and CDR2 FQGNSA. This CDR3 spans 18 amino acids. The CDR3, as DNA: TGTGCCAGCAGCTTAGGGCTATCGCGGGGGTATGTGCGGGAGACCCAGTACTTC. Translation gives CASSLGLSRGYVRETQYF.

This chain's CDR3 is CSAQGDTGNTIYF. CDR3 bases: TGCAGTGCTCAGGGGGACACTGGAAACACCATATATTTT. The rearrangement links TRBV20-1 to TRBJ1-3; 7 nucleotides match TRBD1. V lost 5 bases and J lost 2; bases outside the gene matches: 3. The CDR3 consists of 13 residues. Per germline, CDR1 DFQATT and CDR2 SNEGSKA (reference sequence).

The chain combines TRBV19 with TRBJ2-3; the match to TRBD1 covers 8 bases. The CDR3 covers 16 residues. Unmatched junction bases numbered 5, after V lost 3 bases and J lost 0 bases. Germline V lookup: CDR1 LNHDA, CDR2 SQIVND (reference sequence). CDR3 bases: TGTGCCAGTAGTATCAGGGGGCTTACTAGCACAGATACGCAGTATTTT. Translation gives CASSIRGLTSTDTQYF.

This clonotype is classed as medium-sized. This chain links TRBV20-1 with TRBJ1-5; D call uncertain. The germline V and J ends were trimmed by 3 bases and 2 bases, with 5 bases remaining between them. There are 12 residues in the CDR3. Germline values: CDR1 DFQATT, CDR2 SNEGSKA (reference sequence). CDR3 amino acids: CSASEGNQPQHF. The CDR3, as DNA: TGCAGTGCTAGTGAGGGCAATCAGCCCCAGCATTTT.

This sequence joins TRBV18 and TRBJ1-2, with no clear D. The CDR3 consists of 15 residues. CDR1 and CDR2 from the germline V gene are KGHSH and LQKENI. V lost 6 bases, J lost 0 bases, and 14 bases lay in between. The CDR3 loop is CASSPSEPPNYGYTF. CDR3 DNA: TGTGCCAGCTCTCCCTCCGAGCCTCCTAACTATGGCTACACCTTC.

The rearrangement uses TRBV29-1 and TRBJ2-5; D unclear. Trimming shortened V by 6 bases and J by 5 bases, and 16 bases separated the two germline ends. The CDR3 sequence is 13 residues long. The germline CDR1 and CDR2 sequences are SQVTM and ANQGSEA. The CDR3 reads CSVLIPGSETQYF. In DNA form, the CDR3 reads TGCAGCGTGCTCATACCGGGTTCGGAGACCCAGTACTTC.

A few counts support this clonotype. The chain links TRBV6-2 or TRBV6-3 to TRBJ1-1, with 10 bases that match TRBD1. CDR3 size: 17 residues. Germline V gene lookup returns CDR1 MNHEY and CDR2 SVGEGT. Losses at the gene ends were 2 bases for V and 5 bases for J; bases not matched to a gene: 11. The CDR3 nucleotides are TGTGCCAGCAGTTACGGCCGGGACAGGGGTTTGGGGACTGAAGCTTTCTTT. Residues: CASSYGRDRGLGTEAFF.

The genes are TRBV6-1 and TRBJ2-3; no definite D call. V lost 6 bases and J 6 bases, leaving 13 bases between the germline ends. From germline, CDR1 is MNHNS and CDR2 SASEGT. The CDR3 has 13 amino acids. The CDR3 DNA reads TGTGCCAGCAGAGGACGGCCAAGGGATACGCAGTATTTT. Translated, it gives CASRGRPRDTQYF.

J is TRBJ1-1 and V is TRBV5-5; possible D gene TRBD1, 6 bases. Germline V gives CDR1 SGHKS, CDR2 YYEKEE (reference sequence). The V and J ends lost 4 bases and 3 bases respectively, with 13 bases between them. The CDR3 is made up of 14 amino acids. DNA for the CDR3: TGTGCCAGCAGCGGGGGCCCGGGGCACACTGAAGCTTTCTTT. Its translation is CASSGGPGHTEAFF.

CDR3 DNA: TGTGCCTCGCTCCGGGCGGCGGGCACAGATACGCAGTATTTT. This gives the protein CASLRAAGTDTQYF. V is TRBV12-3 or TRBV12-4 and J is TRBJ2-3; D is uncertain. This CDR3 is built from 14 residues. V gave up 11 bases and J gave up 1 base, with 16 bases separating them.

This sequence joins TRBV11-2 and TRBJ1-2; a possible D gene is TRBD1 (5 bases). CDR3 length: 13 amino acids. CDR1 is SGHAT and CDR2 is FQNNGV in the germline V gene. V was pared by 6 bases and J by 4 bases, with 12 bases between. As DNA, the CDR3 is TGTGCCAGCAGTAGGGGCGGGCCCTATGGCTACACCTTC. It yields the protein CASSRGGPYGYTF.